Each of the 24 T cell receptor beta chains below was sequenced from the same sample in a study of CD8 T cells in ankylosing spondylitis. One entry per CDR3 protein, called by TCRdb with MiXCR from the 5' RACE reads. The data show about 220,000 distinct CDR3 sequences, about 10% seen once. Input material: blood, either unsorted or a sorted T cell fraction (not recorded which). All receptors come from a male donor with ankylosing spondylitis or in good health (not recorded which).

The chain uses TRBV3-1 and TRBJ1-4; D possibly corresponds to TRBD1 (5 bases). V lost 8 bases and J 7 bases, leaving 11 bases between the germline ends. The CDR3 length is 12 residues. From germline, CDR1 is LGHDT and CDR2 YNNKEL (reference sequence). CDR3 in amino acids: CASQGVAEKLFF. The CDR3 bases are TGTGCCAGCCAGGGTGTAGCTGAAAAACTGTTTTTT.

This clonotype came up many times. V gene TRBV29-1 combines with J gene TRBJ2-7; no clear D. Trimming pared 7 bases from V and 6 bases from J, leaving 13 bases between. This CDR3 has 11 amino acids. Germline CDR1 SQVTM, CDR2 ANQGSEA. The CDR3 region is CSAVWGGEQYF. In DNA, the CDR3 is TGCAGCGCGGTATGGGGTGGCGAGCAGTACTTC.

The CDR3 DNA sequence: TGTGCCAGCTCCACGGGGGGAAACATGGAGACCCAGTACTTC. It codes for CASSTGGNMETQYF. The V call is TRBV11-2, the J call TRBJ2-5; 7 bases map to TRBD2. CDR1 is SGHAT, CDR2 FQNNGV, per germline. CDR3 size: 14 residues. J lost 5 bases, V lost 8 bases, and 11 bases had no gene match.

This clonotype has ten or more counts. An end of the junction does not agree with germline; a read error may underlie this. The CDR3 DNA reads as TGTGCCAGCAGCAAAGAGGGAGTGAACACTGAAGCTTTCTTT. This codes for CASSKEGVNTEAFF. This rearrangement joins TRBV4-2 to TRBJ1-1; D is unresolved. Looked up from germline, CDR1 is LGHNA and CDR2 is YNFKEQ. The CDR3 spans 14 residues.

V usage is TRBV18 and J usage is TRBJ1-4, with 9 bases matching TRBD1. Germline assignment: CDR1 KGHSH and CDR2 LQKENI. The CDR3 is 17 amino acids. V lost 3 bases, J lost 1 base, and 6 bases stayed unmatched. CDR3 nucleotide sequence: TGTGCCAGCTCACCGGGACAGGGACTAGGAACTAATGAAAAACTGTTTTTT. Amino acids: CASSPGQGLGTNEKLFF.

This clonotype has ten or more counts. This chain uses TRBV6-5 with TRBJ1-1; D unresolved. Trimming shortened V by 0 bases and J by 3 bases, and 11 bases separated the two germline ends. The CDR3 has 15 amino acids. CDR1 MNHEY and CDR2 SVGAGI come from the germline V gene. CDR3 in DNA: TGTGCCAGCAGTTACTCGGGCGGGATAGACACTGAAGCTTTCTTT. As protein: CASSYSGGIDTEAFF.

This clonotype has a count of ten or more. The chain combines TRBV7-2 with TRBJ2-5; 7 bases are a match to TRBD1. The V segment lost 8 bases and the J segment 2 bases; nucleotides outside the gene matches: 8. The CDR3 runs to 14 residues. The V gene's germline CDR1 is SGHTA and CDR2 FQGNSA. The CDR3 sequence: CASAEPGGQETQYF. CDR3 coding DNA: TGTGCCAGCGCAGAGCCAGGGGGACAAGAGACCCAGTACTTC.

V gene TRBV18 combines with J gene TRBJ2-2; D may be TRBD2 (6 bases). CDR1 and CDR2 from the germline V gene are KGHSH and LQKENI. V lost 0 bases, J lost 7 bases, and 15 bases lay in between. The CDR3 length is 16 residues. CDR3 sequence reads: CASSPPSRGTNGELFF. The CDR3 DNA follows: TGTGCCAGCTCACCACCGAGTCGGGGGACGAACGGGGAGCTGTTTTTT.

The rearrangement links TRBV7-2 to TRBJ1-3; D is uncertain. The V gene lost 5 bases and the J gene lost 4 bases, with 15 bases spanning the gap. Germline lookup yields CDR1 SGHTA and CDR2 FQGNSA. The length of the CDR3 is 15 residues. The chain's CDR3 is CASSPTPPPGNTIYF. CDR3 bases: TGTGCCAGCAGCCCCACCCCGCCTCCCGGAAACACCATATATTTT. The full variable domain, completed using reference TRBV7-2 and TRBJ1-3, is GAGVSQSPSNKVTEKGKDVELRCDPISGHTALYWYRQSLGQGLEFLIYFQGNSAPDKSGLPSDRFSAERTGGSVSTLTIQRTQQEDSAVYLCASSPTPPPGNTIYFGEGSWLTVV.

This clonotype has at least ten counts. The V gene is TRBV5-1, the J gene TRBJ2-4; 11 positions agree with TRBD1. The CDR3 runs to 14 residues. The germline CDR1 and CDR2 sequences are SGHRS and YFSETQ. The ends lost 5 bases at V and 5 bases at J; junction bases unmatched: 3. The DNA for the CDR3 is TGCGCCAGCAGGACGGGACAGGGGGAAAACATTCAGTACTTC. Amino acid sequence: CASRTGQGENIQYF.

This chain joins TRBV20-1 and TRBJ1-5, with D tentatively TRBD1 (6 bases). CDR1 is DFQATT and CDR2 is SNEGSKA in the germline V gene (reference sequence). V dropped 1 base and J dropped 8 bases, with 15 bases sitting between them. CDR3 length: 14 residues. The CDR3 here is CSARGGQANEPQHF. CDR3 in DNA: TGCAGTGCTAGAGGGGGGCAGGCAAATGAGCCCCAGCATTTT.

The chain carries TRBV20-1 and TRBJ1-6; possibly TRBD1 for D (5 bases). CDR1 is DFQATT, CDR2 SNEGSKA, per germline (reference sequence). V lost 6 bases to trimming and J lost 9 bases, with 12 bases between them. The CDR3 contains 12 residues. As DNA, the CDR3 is TGCAGTGCCCGGGACCGAATTTCACCCCTCCACTTT. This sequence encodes CSARDRISPLHF.

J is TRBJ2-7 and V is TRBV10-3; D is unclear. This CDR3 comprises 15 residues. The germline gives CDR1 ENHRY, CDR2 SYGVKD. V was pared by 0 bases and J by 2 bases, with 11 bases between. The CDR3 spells CAISESRTETYEQYF. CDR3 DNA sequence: TGTGCCATCAGTGAGTCGAGGACGGAGACCTACGAGCAGTACTTC.

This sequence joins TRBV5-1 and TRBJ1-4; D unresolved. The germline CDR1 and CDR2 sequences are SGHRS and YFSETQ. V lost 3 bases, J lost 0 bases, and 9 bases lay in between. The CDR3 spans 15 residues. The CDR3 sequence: CASSSRTSTNEKLFF. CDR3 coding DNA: TGCGCCAGCAGCTCGCGGACCTCAACTAATGAAAAACTGTTTTTT.

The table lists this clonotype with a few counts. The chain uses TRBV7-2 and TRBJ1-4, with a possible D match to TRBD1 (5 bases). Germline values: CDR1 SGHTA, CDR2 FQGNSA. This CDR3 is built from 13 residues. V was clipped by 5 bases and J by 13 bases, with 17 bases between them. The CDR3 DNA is TGTGCCAGCAGCCCCGCCGGGACGACGGTACTGTTTTTT. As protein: CASSPAGTTVLFF.

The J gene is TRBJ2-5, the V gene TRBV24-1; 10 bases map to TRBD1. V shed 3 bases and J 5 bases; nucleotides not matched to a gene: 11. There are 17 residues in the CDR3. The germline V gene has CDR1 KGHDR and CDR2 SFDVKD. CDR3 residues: CATSDPKTGQGEETQYF. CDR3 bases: TGTGCCACCAGTGATCCGAAAACAGGACAGGGGGAGGAGACCCAGTACTTC.

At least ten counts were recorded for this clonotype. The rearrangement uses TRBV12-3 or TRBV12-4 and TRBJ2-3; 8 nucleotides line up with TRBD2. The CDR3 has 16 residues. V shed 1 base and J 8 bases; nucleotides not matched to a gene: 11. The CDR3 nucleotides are TGTGCCAGCAGTTTAGGGAGCGGGGGTACCCAGGGTACGCAGTATTTT. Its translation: CASSLGSGGTQGTQYF.

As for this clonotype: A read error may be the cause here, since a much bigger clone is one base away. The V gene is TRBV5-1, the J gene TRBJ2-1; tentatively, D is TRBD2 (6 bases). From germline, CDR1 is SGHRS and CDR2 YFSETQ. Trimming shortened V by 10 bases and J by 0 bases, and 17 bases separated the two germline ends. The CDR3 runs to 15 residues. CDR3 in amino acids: CASNREPGSYNEQFF. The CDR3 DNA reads TGCGCCTCCAATCGGGAGCCGGGCTCCTACAATGAGCAGTTCTTC.

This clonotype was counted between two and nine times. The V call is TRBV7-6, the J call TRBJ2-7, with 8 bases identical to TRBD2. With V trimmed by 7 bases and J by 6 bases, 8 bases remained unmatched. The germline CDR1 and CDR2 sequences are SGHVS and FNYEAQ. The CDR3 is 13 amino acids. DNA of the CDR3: TGTGCCAGCAACTCGCGGGGGGACCGCGAGCAGTACTTC. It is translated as CASNSRGDREQYF.

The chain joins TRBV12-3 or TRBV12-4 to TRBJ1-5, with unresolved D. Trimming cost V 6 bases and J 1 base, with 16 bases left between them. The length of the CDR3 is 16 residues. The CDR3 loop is CASSWVGELSNQPQHF. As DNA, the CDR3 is TGTGCCAGCAGCTGGGTCGGGGAGCTAAGCAATCAGCCCCAGCATTTT.

As DNA, the CDR3 is TGCAGTGCTTCGCAGCGGGGGGGCCTAGACGAGCAGTACTTC. Amino acid sequence: CSASQRGGLDEQYF. This sequence joins TRBV20-1 and TRBJ2-7, with 10 bases that match TRBD2. V shed 5 bases, J shed 5 bases, and the junction held 9 bases outside the gene matches. CDR1 is DFQATT and CDR2 is SNEGSKA in the germline V gene (reference sequence). The CDR3 is 14 residues long.

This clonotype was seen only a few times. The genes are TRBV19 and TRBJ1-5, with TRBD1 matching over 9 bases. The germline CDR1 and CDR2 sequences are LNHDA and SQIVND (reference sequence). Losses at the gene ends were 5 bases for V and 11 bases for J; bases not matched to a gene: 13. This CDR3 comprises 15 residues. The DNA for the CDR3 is TGTGCCAGTAGTCCCGTGGACAGGGGAATCAAGGCCCAGCATTTT. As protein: CASSPVDRGIKAQHF.

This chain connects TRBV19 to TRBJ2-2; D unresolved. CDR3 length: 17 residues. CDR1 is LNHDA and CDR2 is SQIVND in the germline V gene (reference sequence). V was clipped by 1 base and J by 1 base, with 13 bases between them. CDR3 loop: CASSIGSQFMNTGELFF. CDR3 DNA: TGTGCCAGTAGTATAGGCTCCCAGTTTATGAACACCGGGGAGCTGTTTTTT.

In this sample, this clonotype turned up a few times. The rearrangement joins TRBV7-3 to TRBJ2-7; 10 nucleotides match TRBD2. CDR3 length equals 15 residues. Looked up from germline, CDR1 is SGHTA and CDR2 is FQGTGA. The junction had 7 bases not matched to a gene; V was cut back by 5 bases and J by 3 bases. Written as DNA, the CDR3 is TGTGCCAGCAGCGAAAGCGGGGGGGTCTTCTACGAGCAGTACTTC. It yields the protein CASSESGGVFYEQYF.